Reported below is one TCR beta chain. Its specificity is unknown. These data are taken from a study of Ad26.COV2.S vaccination and SARS-CoV-2 variants. As to treatment: about 20 received Ad26.COV2.S at low or high dose, single or two shots; roughly five received placebo; per-sample allocation not given. Specimen acquisition occurred on day 63 following the initial vaccine or placebo injection. Clones were sequenced by immunoSEQ multiplex PCR, and TCRdb holds only the in-frame ones, with some missing. The table lists some 320,000 clones, just over 85% of them singletons. Findings and caveats of the study: Using TCR breadth and depth analyses may have led to underestimated total T cell responses.

The V segment lost 0 bases and the J segment 3 bases; nucleotides outside the gene matches: 3. This CDR3 is built from 18 residues. The germline V gene encodes CDR1 LNHNV and CDR2 YYDKDF (reference sequence). The rearrangement uses TRBV15 and TRBJ2-1, with 15 bases identical to TRBD2. The clonotype comes from a person between 18 and 65 years old who received the Ad26.COV2.S COVID-19 vaccine or a placebo. Sequenced material: peripheral blood, taken in a trial of Ad26.COV2.S vaccine versus placebo. CDR3 protein: CATSREGLAGGYYNEQFF. For the CDR3, the DNA is TGTGCCACCAGCAGAGAGGGACTAGCGGGGGGATACTACAATGAGCAGTTCTTC.